The 22 T cell receptor beta chains below come from one sample, sequenced in a study of tumor and adjacent non-tumor tissue in lung cancer (dated by TCRdb to the late 2010s). The library came from multiplex PCR. TCRdb records Illumina HiSeq 2500 as the sequencer. TCRbeta libraries were constructed through three rounds of nested PCR with primers (Table S4) according to protocols modified from ARM-PCR. The public reads were run again by TCRdb, first through fastp at Q25 and then through MiXCR, and only productive beta chains were kept. Rows are combined by CDR3 protein, so each entry shows the most common genes and DNA. The sample contains about 120,000 distinct CDR3 sequences, over 65% of them found a single time. The leading ten clones occupy about 13% of the sample. RNA was extracted from bulk unsorted tissue and checked for quality with a NanoDrop ND-1000 and an Agilent 2100. The sample comprised lung tumor tissue. The source of these receptors is a man aged 25-45 years with non-small cell lung cancer.

Note on this clonotype: A read error may explain this, as a much larger clone is one base away. V usage is TRBV6-2 or TRBV6-3 and J usage is TRBJ2-2; D remains ambiguous. CDR1 MNHEY and CDR2 SVGEGT come from the germline V gene. This CDR3 contains 13 residues. CDR3 protein: CTSSFQEVGELFF. Written as DNA, the CDR3 is TGTACCAGCAGTTTCCAGGAAGTCGGGGAGCTGTTTTTT.

About this clonotype: Sequence at one end of the junction differs from germline and may be a read error. This chain links TRBV11-3 with TRBJ1-1; weak D call: TRBD1 (5 bases). CDR1 is SGHNT and CDR2 is YENEEA in the germline V gene. This CDR3 contains 13 residues. The CDR3 region is CTSSLQENTEAFF. As DNA, the CDR3 is TGTACCAGTAGCCTACAGGAGAACACTGAAGCTTTCTTT. Variable domain in full (rest from reference TRBV11-3 and TRBJ1-1): EAGVVQSPRYKIIEKKQPVAFWCNPISGHNTLYWYLQNLGQGPELLIRYENEEAVDDSQLPKDRFSAERLKGVDSTLKIQPAELGDSAVYLCTSSLQENTEAFFGQGTRLTVV.

This clonotype occurred many times. Written as DNA, the CDR3 is TGTGCCAGCAGATCTCGACAGCGATACAATCAGCCCCAGCATTTT. Translated, it gives CASRSRQRYNQPQHF. J is TRBJ1-5 and V is TRBV6-2 or TRBV6-3, with TRBD1 as a possible D gene (5 bases). The V and J ends lost 6 bases and 3 bases respectively, with 15 bases between them. The CDR3 is made up of 15 amino acids. Germline assignment: CDR1 MNHEY and CDR2 SVGEGT.

This clonotype has ten or more counts. This rearrangement joins TRBV6-1 to TRBJ1-5; D ambiguous. V was shortened by 8 bases and J by 6 bases, with 11 bases between the two germline ends. Germline lookup yields CDR1 MNHNS and CDR2 SASEGT. The CDR3 runs 12 residues. The CDR3 sequence is CASLLRGQPQHF. The CDR3 DNA follows: TGTGCCAGCCTCCTCCGGGGTCAGCCCCAGCATTTT.

In the case of this clonotype: A much larger clone is a single base away; this may be a read error. The chain combines TRBV24-1 with TRBJ1-1; D not certain. This CDR3 spans 13 amino acids. Germline CDR1 KGHDR, CDR2 SFDVKD. CDR3 nucleotide sequence: TGTGCCACCAGTGATCCTGGACGGTCTGAAGTTTTCTTT. Protein product: CATSDPGRSEVFF.

CDR3 in amino acids: CATSRDPTDPRDTQYF. For the CDR3, the DNA is TGTGCCACCAGCAGAGATCCGACGGACCCGAGAGATACGCAGTATTTT. The chain combines TRBV15 with TRBJ2-3, with no clear D. V gave up 0 bases and J gave up 5 bases, with 15 bases separating them. This CDR3 has 16 amino acids. The V gene's germline CDR1 is LNHNV and CDR2 YYDKDF (reference sequence).

Comment on this clonotype: A junction boundary mismatches the germline segment, possibly from a read error. The genes are TRBV4-2 and TRBJ2-2, with 12 bases lining up with TRBD2. The V gene's germline CDR1 is LGHNA and CDR2 YNFKEQ. The CDR3 runs to 19 residues. The CDR3 here is CVSSQDRASGRAVAGELFF. The CDR3 bases are TGTGTCAGCAGCCAAGATAGAGCTAGCGGGAGGGCCGTAGCGGGGGAGCTGTTTTTT.

Many counts were recorded for this clonotype. The J gene is TRBJ2-7, the V gene TRBV7-2; D ambiguous. CDR1 is SGHTA and CDR2 is FQGNSA in the germline V gene. This CDR3 is 12 amino acids long. Trimming stripped 4 bases from V and 2 bases from J, with 6 bases between. The CDR3 spells CASSWTAYEQYF. CDR3 nucleotides: TGTGCCAGCAGCTGGACGGCCTACGAGCAGTACTTC. The full variable domain, completed using reference TRBV7-2 and TRBJ2-7, is GAGVSQSPSNKVTEKGKDVELRCDPISGHTALYWYRQSLGQGLEFLIYFQGNSAPDKSGLPSDRFSAERTGGSVSTLTIQRTQQEDSAVYLCASSWTAYEQYFGPGTRLTVT.

On this clonotype: A much bigger clone sits one base away, suggesting this may be a read error. The chain employs TRBV6-6 and TRBJ2-1; D possibly corresponds to TRBD2 (6 bases). CDR3 length: 14 residues. CDR1 MNHNY and CDR2 SVGAGI come from the germline V gene (reference sequence). The CDR3 nucleotides read TGTGTCAGCAGACCCCCCGAGACTAGTAGTGAGCAGTTCTTC. Translating it yields CVSRPPETSSEQFF.

A remark on this clonotype: The CDR3 end shows no conserved phenylalanine or tryptophan, and so a read error is likely. This chain connects TRBV12-3 or TRBV12-4 to TRBJ2-7; D unresolved. V was trimmed by 3 bases and J by 7 bases, leaving 13 bases between them. This CDR3 is built from 13 residues. This CDR3 is CASSFYVAGEQYL. The CDR3 DNA follows: TGTGCCAGCAGTTTCTACGTCGCTGGGGAGCAGTACCTC.

Note on this clonotype: The junction departs from the called germline gene at one end, perhaps through a read error. V is TRBV12-3 or TRBV12-4 and J is TRBJ2-5; D is perhaps TRBD1 or TRBD2 (6 bases each). The CDR3 spans 14 residues. CDR3 region: CVSSFWRGKKTQYF. In DNA form, the CDR3 reads TGTGTCAGCAGTTTCTGGAGGGGGAAAAAGACCCAGTACTTC.

As to this clonotype: Germline is not matched at one junction end, which may reflect a read error. CDR3 sequence (DNA): TGTACCAGCACCTTATATGCTAGCGCGTCCTACTATGAGCGGTTCTTC. This translates into CTSTLYASASYYERFF. V and J are TRBV11-2 and TRBJ2-1, with TRBD2 as a possible D gene (6 bases). This CDR3 has 16 residues. Germline CDR1 and CDR2: SGHAT and FQNNGV.

The rearrangement joins TRBV20-1 to TRBJ1-1; D perhaps matches TRBD1 (5 bases). Trimming removed 4 bases from V and 6 bases from J, with 15 bases in between. Germline V gives CDR1 DFQATT, CDR2 SNEGSKA (reference sequence). The CDR3 runs to 13 residues. CDR3 in amino acids: CSAITDMRPEAFF. CDR3 sequence (DNA): TGCAGTGCTATTACGGACATGAGGCCTGAAGCTTTCTTT.

The V gene is TRBV4-3, the J gene TRBJ1-5, with TRBD1 matching 8 bases. The CDR3 sequence is 16 residues long. CDR1 is LGHNA and CDR2 is YSLEER in the germline V gene. The V gene end was trimmed by 0 bases and the J gene end by 7 bases; junction bases not matched to a gene: 8. The CDR3 spells CASSQDWGQDGQPQHF. The CDR3 DNA reads TGCGCCAGCAGCCAAGATTGGGGACAGGATGGGCAGCCCCAGCATTTT.

Turning to this clonotype: The conserved closing phenylalanine or tryptophan is absent in this CDR3, likely reflecting a read error. This chain links TRBV12-3 or TRBV12-4 with TRBJ2-2; D unclear. V shed 5 bases and J shed 1 base, with 11 bases lying between them. CDR3 length: 15 amino acids. The CDR3 DNA reads TGTGCCAGCAGTCCCCTTTTGGTGAACACCGGGGAGCTGTTTCTT. Encoded protein: CASSPLLVNTGELFL.

The gene calls are TRBV6-5 and TRBJ2-2, with D perhaps TRBD2 (5 bases). V lost 6 bases and J lost 3, with 14 bases in between. The length of the CDR3 is 15 residues. The germline gives CDR1 MNHEY, CDR2 SVGAGI. Written as DNA, the CDR3 is TGTGCCAGCAGCCCAACTAGGGCGGACACCGGGGAGCTGTTTTTT. This sequence encodes CASSPTRADTGELFF.

Concerning this clonotype itself: This clone may be a read error of a much larger clone one base away. This chain connects TRBV6-6 to TRBJ1-3; D is unclear. From germline, CDR1 is MNHNY and CDR2 SVGAGI (reference sequence). The CDR3 is made up of 16 amino acids. CDR3 sequence: CASSYGPSDSGNIIYF. CDR3 coding DNA: TGTGCCAGCAGTTACGGACCATCGGACTCTGGAAACATCATATATTTT.

In the case of this clonotype: An end of the junction does not agree with germline; a read error may underlie this. This CDR3 is CAISSGGPGTEAFF. The DNA of the CDR3 is TGTGCCATCAGCTCGGGGGGTCCTGGGACTGAAGCTTTCTTT. The chain is built from TRBV7-8 and TRBJ1-1, with D possibly being TRBD1 (5 bases). The length of the CDR3 is 14 residues. Germline CDR1 is SGHVS and CDR2 is FQNEAQ.

This clonotype was found a few times. The chain carries TRBV5-8 and TRBJ2-3; D remains ambiguous. V shed 0 bases and J shed 0 bases, with 5 bases lying between them. The CDR3 has 14 amino acids. The germline CDR1 and CDR2 sequences are SGHTS and YDEGEE. The CDR3 is CASSLGVSTDTQYF. The CDR3 DNA reads as TGTGCCAGCAGCTTGGGGGTTAGCACAGATACGCAGTATTTT.

This chain connects TRBV29-1 to TRBJ2-3; the match to TRBD2 covers 7 bases. With V trimmed by 0 bases and J by 1 base, 10 bases remained unmatched. The CDR3 totals 17 residues. Germline CDR1 reads SQVTM; CDR2 reads ANQGSEA. CDR3 sequence: CSVEDPLAEMCTDTQYF. CDR3 sequence (DNA): TGCAGCGTTGAAGATCCCCTAGCGGAAATGTGCACAGATACGCAGTATTTT.

As to this clonotype: Lacking the conserved final phenylalanine or tryptophan, this CDR3 likely reflects a read error. The chain recombines TRBV12-3 or TRBV12-4 with TRBJ1-3, with D possibly TRBD1 on 5 matching bases. CDR3 length equals 17 residues. Trimming cost V 5 bases and J 4 bases, with 21 bases left between them. CDR3 loop: CASSLHRQGVAGNTIYI. In DNA form, the CDR3 reads TGTGCCAGCAGTCTCCACAGGCAGGGAGTCGCCGGAAACACCATATATATT.

This clonotype was counted only a few times. The germline gene is not matched at one end of the junction; a read error may be the cause. This sequence joins TRBV29-1 and TRBJ1-1; a possible D gene is TRBD1 (5 bases). This CDR3 is 14 amino acids long. Germline V gene sequence: CDR1 SQVTM, CDR2 ANQGSEA. The CDR3 protein is CSVEVDGTNTEAFF. The DNA of the CDR3 is TGCAGCGTTGAAGTAGATGGGACGAACACTGAAGCTTTCTTC.